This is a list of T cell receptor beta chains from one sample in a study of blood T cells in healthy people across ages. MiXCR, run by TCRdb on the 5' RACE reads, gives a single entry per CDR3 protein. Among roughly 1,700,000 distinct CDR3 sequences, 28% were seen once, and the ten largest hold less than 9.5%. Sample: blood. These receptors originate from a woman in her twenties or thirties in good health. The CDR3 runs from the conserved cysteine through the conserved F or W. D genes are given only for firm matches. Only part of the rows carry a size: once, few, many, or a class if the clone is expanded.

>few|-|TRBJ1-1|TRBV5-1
TGCGCCAGCAGCTCCCGGGGGGACCTGAACACTGAAGCTTTCTTT
CASSSRGDLNTEAFF
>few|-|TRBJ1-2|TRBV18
TGTGCCAGCTCAGCGGAGGGTGACTATGGCTACACCTTC
CASSAEGDYGYTF
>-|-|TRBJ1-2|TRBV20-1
TGCAGTGCATGGCAGCCTGCTAATGGCTACACCTTC
CSAWQPANGYTF
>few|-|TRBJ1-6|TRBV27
TGTGCCAGCGGTAGTGATACGTATAATTCGCCCCTCCACTTT
CASGSDTYNSPLHF
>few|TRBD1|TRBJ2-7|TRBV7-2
TGTGCCAGCAGCCTTCTCCCGGGACAGGGGGACGAGCAGTACTTC
CASSLLPGQGDEQYF
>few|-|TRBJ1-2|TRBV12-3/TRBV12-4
TGTGCCAGCAGTTTCGATGGAGCGGGCCCTAACTATGGCTACACCTTC
CASSFDGAGPNYGYTF
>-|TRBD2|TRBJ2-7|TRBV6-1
TGTGCCAGCAGGGGTGGAAGCGGGACGGTCACCTACGAGCAGTACTTC
CASRGGSGTVTYEQYF
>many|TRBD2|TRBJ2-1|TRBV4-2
TGTGCCAGCAGCCAAGAAGGGACTAGCCACAATGAGCAGTTCTTC
CASSQEGTSHNEQFF
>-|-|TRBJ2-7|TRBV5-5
TGTGCCAGCAGCTTGGCGTCGGAGGGAAAACGCGAGCAGTACTTC
CASSLASEGKREQYF
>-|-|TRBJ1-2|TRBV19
TGTGCCAGTAGTAAAATAGTGGATGGCTACACCTTC
CASSKIVDGYTF
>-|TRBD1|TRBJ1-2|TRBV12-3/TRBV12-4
TGTGCCAGCAGAAAGACAGGGGTGGGGAACTATGGCTACACCTTC
CASRKTGVGNYGYTF
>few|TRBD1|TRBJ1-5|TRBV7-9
TGTGCCAGCAGCTTGACAGGGGGACATCGGCCCCAGCATTTT
CASSLTGGHRPQHF
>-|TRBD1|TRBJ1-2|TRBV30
TGTGCCGGGGTCGGACAGGAACTCTATGGCTACACCTTC
CAGVGQELYGYTF
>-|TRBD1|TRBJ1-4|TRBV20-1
TGCAGTGCTGGGGACAGGAATGAAAAACTGTTTTTT
CSAGDRNEKLFF
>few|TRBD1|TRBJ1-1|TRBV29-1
TGCAGCGAAAGGGACAGGGCCACGAACACTGAAGCTTTCTTT
CSERDRATNTEAFF
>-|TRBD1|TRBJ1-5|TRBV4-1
TGCGCCAGCAGCCAAGATCCGGGACAGGGTAGCAATCAGCCCCAGCATTTT
CASSQDPGQGSNQPQHF
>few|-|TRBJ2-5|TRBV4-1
TGCGCCAGCAGCCAAGACCCAACGGGGCCAGAGACCCAGTACTTC
CASSQDPTGPETQYF
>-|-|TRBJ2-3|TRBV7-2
TGTGCCAGCAGTTTTGATCGACGGACGAATACGCAGTATTTT
CASSFDRRTNTQYF
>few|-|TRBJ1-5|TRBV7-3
TGTGCCAGCAGCCCACTTCCACTCCGTTTAGGCAATCAGCCCCAGCATTTT
CASSPLPLRLGNQPQHF
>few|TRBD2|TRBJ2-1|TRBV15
TGTGCCACCAGCACCAGCGGGAGAAATAATGAGCAGTTCTTC
CATSTSGRNNEQFF
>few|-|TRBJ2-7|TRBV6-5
TGTGCCAGCAGTTATGGGGAGACCGGGGAGCAGTACTTC
CASSYGETGEQYF
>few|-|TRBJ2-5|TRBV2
TGTGCCAGCAGCAGGGCTCGCAGGGAAGAGACCCAGTACTTC
CASSRARREETQYF
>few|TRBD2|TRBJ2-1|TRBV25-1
TGTGCCAGCGGGCTCGCGGGAGGGTCTTATTACAATGAGCAGTTCTTC
CASGLAGGSYYNEQFF
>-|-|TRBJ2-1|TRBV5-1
TGCGCCAGCCAGGTCGGGAATGAGCAGTTCTTC
CASQVGNEQFF
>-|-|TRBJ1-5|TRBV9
TGTGCCAGCAGCGTTGGTGGGGTCGGCAATCAGCCCCAGCATTTT
CASSVGGVGNQPQHF
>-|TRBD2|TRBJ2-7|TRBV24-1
TGTGCCACCAGCACCGGGGGGAAGGTCTACGAGCAGTACTTC
CATSTGGKVYEQYF
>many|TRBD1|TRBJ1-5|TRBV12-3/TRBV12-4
TGTGCCAGCAGTCGGACAGGGGGCAGTCAGCCCCAGCATTTT
CASSRTGGSQPQHF
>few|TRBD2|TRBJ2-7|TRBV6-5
TGTGCCACCCTAGATAGCGGGGGCTACGAGCAGTACTTC
CATLDSGGYEQYF
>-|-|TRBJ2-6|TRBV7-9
TGTGCCAGCAGCTTTTCATCGCGGACCTCTGGGGCCAACGTCCTGACTTTC
CASSFSSRTSGANVLTF
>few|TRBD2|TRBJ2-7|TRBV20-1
TGCAGTGCTAGACCTCGGACTAGCGAGTACGAGCAGTACTTC
CSARPRTSEYEQYF
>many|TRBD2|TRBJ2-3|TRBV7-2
TGTGCCAGCAGCCAGGTCGCGGGGGGTAGCACAGATACGCAGTATTTT
CASSQVAGGSTDTQYF
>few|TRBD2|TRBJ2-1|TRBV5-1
TGCGCCAGCAGCTTGGCGTTGCGGGGGGCCCTCGGAAATGAGCAGTTCTTC
CASSLALRGALGNEQFF
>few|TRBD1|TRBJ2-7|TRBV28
TGTGCCAGCACGTCCTCGGGGACAGGGAAGAGTGGGGCTCTCTACGAGCAGTACTTC
CASTSSGTGKSGALYEQYF
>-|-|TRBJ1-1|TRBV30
TGTGCCTGGACGGCAGGGGAAAGAGCTTTCTTT
CAWTAGERAFF
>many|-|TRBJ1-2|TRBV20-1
TGCAGTGCTAGCTCCGCTGGTAGGGAGGCCTATGGCTACACCTTC
CSASSAGREAYGYTF
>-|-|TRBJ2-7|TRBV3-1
TGTGCCAGCAGCCAAGGGGCGCAGACCTACGAGCAGTACTTC
CASSQGAQTYEQYF
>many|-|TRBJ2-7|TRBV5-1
TGCGCCAGCAGCGACTCCAGGTGGGGGTTTGACGAGCAGTACTTC
CASSDSRWGFDEQYF
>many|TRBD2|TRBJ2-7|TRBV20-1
TGCAGTGCTCTCCCGACTAGCGGGGGTTACGAGCAGTACTTC
CSALPTSGGYEQYF
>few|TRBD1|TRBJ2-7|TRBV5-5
TGTGCCGGCAGCCTTGGACAGGACCCGATCCACTACGAGCAGTACTTC
CAGSLGQDPIHYEQYF
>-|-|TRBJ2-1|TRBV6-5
TGTGCCAGCAGACGGGGAGACAATGAGCAGTTCTTC
CASRRGDNEQFF
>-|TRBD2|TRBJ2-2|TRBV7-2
TGTGCCAGCAGCCTGACTAGCGGGATGGCAAGGGGTCCCGGGGAGCTGTTTTTT
CASSLTSGMARGPGELFF
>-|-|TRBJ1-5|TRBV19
TGTGCCAGTAGTATTCTTGGGGGAAGGGAATCCAATCAGCCCCAGCATTTT
CASSILGGRESNQPQHF
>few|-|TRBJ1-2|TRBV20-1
TGCAGTGCTAGGGGGGACGTTGACTATGGCTACACCTTC
CSARGDVDYGYTF
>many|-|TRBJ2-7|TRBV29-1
TGCAGCGTTCACAGTGCCTCCTACGAGCAGTACTTC
CSVHSASYEQYF
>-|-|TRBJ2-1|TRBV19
TGTGCCAGTAGTATAGGGGGGTATGAGCAGTTCTTC
CASSIGGYEQFF
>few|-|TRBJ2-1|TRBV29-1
TGCAGCGTTGTCATTAGCAATGAGCAGTTCTTC
CSVVISNEQFF